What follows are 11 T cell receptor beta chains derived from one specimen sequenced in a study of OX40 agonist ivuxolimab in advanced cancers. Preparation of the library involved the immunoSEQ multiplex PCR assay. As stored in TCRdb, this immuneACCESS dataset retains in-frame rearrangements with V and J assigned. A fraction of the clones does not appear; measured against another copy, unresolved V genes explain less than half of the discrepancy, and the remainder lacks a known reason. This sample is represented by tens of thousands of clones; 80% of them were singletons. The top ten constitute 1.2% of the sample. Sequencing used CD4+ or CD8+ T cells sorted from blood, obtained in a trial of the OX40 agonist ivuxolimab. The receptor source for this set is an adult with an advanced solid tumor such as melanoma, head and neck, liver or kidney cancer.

CDR3 amino acids: CSVEEGNTDTQYF. CDR3 bases: TGCAGCGTTGAGGAGGGGAACACAGATACGCAGTATTTT. The chain joins TRBV29-1 to TRBJ2-3, with a weak D call TRBD2 (6 bases). There are 13 residues in the CDR3. The V gene lost 3 bases and the J gene lost 2 bases, with 9 bases spanning the gap. CDR1 is SQVTM and CDR2 is ANQGSEA in the germline V gene.

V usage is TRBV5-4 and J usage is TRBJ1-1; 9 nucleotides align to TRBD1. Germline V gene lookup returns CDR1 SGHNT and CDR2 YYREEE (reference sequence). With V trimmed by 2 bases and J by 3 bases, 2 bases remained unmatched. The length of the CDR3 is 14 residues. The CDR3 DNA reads TGTGCCAGCAGCTTCGACAGGGGGTACACTGAAGCTTTCTTT. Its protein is CASSFDRGYTEAFF.

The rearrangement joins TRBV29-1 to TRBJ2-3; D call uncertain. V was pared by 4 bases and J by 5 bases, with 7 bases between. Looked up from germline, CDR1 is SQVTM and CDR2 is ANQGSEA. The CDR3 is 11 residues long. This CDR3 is CSVVGRDTQYF. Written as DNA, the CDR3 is TGCAGCGTTGTCGGCCGAGATACGCAGTATTTT.

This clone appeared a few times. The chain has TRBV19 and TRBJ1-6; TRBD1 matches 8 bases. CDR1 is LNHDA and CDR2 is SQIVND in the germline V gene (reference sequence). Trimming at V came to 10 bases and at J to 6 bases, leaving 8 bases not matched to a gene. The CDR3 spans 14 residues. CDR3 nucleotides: TGTGCCACCCAAGACAGGGGATTTAATTCACCCCTCCACTTT. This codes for CATQDRGFNSPLHF.

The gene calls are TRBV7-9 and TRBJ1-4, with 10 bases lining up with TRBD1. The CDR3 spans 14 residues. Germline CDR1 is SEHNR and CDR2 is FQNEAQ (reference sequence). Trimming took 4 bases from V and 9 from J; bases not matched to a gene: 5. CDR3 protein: CASSSGTGEKKLFF. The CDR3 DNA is TGTGCCAGCAGCTCCGGGACAGGGGAGAAAAAACTGTTTTTT.

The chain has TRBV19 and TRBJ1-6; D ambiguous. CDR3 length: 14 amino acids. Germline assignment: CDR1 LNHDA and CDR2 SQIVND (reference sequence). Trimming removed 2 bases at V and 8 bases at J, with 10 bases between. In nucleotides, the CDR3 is TGTGCCAGTAGTATATCCGGGGTGGATTCACCCCTCCACTTT. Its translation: CASSISGVDSPLHF.

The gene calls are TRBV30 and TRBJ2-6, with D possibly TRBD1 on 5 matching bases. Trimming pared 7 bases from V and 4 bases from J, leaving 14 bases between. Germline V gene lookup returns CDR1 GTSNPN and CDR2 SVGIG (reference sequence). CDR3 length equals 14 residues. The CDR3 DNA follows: TGTGCCTCAACTGGGGCATCGGGGGCCAACGTCCTGACTTTC. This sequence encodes CASTGASGANVLTF.

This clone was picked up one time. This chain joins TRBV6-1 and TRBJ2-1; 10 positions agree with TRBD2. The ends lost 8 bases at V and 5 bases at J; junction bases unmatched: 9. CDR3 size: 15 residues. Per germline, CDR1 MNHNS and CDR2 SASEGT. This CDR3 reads CASRSQRGGNNEQFF. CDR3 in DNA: TGTGCCAGCCGGTCCCAGCGGGGGGGTAACAATGAGCAGTTCTTC.

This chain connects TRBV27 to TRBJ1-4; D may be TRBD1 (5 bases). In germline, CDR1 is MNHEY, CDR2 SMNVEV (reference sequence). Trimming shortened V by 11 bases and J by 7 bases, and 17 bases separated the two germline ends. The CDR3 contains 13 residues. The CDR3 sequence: CAVSRGRSEKLFF. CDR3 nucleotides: TGTGCCGTTTCGAGGGGTAGGAGTGAAAAACTGTTTTTT. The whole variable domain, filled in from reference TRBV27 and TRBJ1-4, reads EAQVTQNPRYLITVTGKKLTVTCSQNMNHEYMSWYRQDPGLGLRQIYYSMNVEVTDKGDVPEGYKVSRKEKRNFPLILESPSPNQTSLYFCAVSRGRSEKLFFGSGTQLSVL.

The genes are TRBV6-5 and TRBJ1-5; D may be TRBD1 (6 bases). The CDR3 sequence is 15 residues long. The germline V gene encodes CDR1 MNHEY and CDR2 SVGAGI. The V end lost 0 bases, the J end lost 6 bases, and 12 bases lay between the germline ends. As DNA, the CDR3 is TGTGCCAGCAGTTACTCGGGGGGCCTCGGTCAGCCCCAGCATTTT. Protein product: CASSYSGGLGQPQHF.

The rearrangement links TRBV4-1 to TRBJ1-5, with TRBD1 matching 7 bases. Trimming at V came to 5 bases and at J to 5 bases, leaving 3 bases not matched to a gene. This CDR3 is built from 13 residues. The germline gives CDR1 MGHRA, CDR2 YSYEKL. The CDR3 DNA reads TGCGCCAGCAGCACAGGGGCGGATCAGCCCCAGCATTTT. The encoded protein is CASSTGADQPQHF.